This paragraph reports one TCR beta chain. The specificity of this receptor is unknown. No base quality values were provided; no much bigger clone lies one nucleotide off. From the germline V gene, CDR1 is SQVTM and CDR2 is ANQGSEA. Relative to germline, V is 2 bases shorter and J is 1 base shorter, with 12 bases between their ends. The CDR3, from cysteine to phenylalanine, totals 15 residues. CDR3 DNA only is kept here, 45 bases in frame from base 1. Using the deep immunoSEQ assay, TCR CDR3 regions were amplified from genomic DNA by multiplex PCR. For each cell subset, the extracted genomic DNA was distributed evenly across all wells of several immunoSEQ 96-well plates, and each plate served as one replicate. Each replicate PCR for unsorted PBMC received 300 to 350 ng genomic DNA, equal to about 30,000 T cell genomes. Genomic DNA from unsorted PBMC was sequenced over ten immunoSEQ deep assay plates. The purified libraries were quantified using a Qubit 3.0 fluorometer, sized with a Bioanalyzer 2100, and then quantified again using the KAPA Library Quantification kit. Each immunoSEQ 96-well plate was sequenced on its own single-read 150-cycle Illumina NextSeq 550 flow cell. In the original analysis: Because only junctional sequences without quality scores were contained in the immunoSEQ output, filtering matching that applied to full-length reads could not be performed. Sequences were annotated with PyIR, a Python wrapper for IgBLAST v1.9, using IMGT germline references to assign V/J genes and CDR3. Reads were filtered out if the reads had weak V/J assignments (E-value above 1e-6), no CDR3, stop codons, out-of-frame junctions, or ambiguous translated residues. V3J clonotypes were defined as sequences sharing the same inferred V gene, J gene, and CDR3 amino acid sequence. To compute the percentage overlap between repertoires, the number of shared unique clonotypes was divided by the size of the smaller repertoire. Richness of each repertoire was evaluated using RTK rarefaction, the Chao1 estimator, and Recon v2.1 estimates of unobserved clonotypes. What TCRdb holds here is the immuneACCESS table cut down to in-frame rearrangements. Part of the clones is not present; checked against another copy, under half of the missing clones reflect an unresolved V gene, and the others are unexplained. The V and J calls and clone size were taken over from that table, and D and trimming were inferred from the DNA. For this sample there are about half a million clones; 75% to 85% appear just once. The biggest ten clones account for 13% of the sample.

Donors were healthy HIV-negative adults with no recently reported acute infections or vaccinations. Only Caucasian adults living in Nashville, Tennessee, USA were represented among the donors. For unsorted samples, tens of millions of PBMCs were counted, and genomic DNA was extracted using the QIAamp DNA Blood Mini kit. Blood was collected by leukapheresis, and PBMCs were isolated by Ficoll-Histopaque density gradient centrifugation and then cryopreserved in liquid nitrogen vapor phase. These data originate in a study of shared clonotypes between healthy human individuals (dated by TCRdb to the early 2020s). About the investigation overall: A couple of women and three men aged 18 to 49 years were included in the cohort. Libraries were prepared and TCR repertoires were sequenced by different laboratories using diverse techniques, in order to increase sequencing depth and limit assay-specific biases. Leukapheresis yielded between about 0.9 and 9 billion PBMCs per donor. Blood TCR repertoires of several healthy adults were deeply sequenced to estimate repertoire size and the extent of clonotype sharing between individuals. Study-level results and caveats: Based on pairwise subsampling, the degree of clonotype sharing among donors was expected to be affected by sequencing depth. Because the study included a small number of donors, the genetic and exposure-history diversity represented was limited. Sampling was limited to blood, and TCR repertoires in tissue likely differ from TCR repertoires in blood.

Recombination connected TRBV29-1 to TRBJ2-4; the D gene cannot be resolved reliably. The TCR was taken from a woman aged 40 to 50 in good health. Some clones in this sample may be carry-over from other donors' samples. Specimen: PBMCs. The CDR3 reads CSVEIQIRAKNIQYF. The base sequence is TGCAGCGTTGAAATACAGATCCGGGCCAAAAACATTCAGTACTTC.